This T cell receptor beta chain stems from a study of blood T cell repertoires in COVID-19. Trimming at V came to 2 bases and at J to 5 bases, leaving 9 bases not matched to a gene. This CDR3 spans 16 amino acids. Germline loops: CDR1 KGHSH, CDR2 LQKENI. Sequenced by immunoSEQ multiplex PCR; TCRdb stores in-frame clones only, minus some. The sample includes 250,000 to 400,000 clones, approximately 87% of them seen just once. This receptor was taken from a woman aged 25 to 39 with COVID-19, enrolled during active disease. Input material: peripheral blood. This chain uses TRBV18 with TRBJ2-1; 7 bases agree with TRBD1. CDR3 residues: CASSPDFVGTDNEQFF. CDR3 in DNA: TGTGCCAGCTCACCAGACTTTGTAGGGACAGACAATGAGCAGTTCTTC.